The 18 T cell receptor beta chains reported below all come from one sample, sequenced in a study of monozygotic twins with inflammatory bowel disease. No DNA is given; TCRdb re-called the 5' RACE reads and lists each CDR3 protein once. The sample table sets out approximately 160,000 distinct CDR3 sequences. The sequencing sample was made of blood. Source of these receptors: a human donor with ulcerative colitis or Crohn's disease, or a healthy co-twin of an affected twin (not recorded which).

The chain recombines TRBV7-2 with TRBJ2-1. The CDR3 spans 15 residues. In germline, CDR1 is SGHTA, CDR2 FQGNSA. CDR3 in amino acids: CASSLRLASYNEQFF.

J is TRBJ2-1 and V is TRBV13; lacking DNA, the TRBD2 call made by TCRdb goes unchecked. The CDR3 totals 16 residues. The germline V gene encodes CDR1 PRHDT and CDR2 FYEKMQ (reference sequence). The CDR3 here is CASSLGGLPPAREQFF.

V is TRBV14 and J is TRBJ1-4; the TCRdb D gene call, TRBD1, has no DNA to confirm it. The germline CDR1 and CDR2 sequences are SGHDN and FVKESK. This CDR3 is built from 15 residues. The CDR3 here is CASSDGQGWNEKLFF.

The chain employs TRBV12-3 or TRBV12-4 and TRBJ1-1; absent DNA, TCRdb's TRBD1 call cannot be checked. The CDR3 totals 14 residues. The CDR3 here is CASRTTGGNTEAFF.

The CDR3 is CATSDPTGGGETQYF. The genes are TRBV24-1 and TRBJ2-5; there is no DNA to check the TCRdb D call of TRBD1. The CDR3 extends over 15 amino acids. Germline V gives CDR1 KGHDR, CDR2 SFDVKD.

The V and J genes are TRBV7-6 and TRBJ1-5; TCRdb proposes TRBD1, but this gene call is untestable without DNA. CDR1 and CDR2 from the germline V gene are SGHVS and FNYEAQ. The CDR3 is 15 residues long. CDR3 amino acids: CASSPSFGGGQPQHF.

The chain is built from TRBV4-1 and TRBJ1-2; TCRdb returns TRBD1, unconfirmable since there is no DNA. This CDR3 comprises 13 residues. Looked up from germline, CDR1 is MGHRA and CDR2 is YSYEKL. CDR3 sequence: CASSQEVRDGYTF.

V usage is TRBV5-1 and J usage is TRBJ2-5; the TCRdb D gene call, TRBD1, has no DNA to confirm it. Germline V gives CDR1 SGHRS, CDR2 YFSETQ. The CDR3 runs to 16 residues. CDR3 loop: CASSRGQGAFRETQYF. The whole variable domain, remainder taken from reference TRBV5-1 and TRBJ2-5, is KAGVTQTPRYLIKTRGQQVTLSCSPISGHRSVSWYQQTPGQGLQFLFEYFSETQRNKGNFPGRFSGRQFSNSRSEMNVSTLELGDSALYLCASSRGQGAFRETQYFGPGTRLLVL.

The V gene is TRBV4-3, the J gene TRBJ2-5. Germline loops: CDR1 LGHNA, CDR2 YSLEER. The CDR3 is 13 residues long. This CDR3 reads CASSQVLKETQYF.

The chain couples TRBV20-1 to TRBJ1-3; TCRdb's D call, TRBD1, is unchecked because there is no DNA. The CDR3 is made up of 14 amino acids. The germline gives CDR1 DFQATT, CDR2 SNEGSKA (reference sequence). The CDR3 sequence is CSAGAGDSGNTIYF.

The CDR3 is CASTKAGARDTQYF. The V and J genes are TRBV6-6 and TRBJ2-3; the D gene TCRdb calls, TRBD1, cannot be checked with no DNA. The CDR3 extends over 14 amino acids. CDR1 is MNHNY, CDR2 SVGAGI, per germline (reference sequence).

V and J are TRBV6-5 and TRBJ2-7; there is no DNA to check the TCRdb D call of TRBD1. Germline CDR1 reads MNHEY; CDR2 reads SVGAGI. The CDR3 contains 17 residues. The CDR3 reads CASSYSNRVIGSYEQYF.

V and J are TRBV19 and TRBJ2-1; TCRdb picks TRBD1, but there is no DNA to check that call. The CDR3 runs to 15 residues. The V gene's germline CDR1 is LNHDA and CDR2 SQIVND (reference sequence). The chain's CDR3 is CASSIRQGSYNEQFF.

The CDR3 protein is CASSPLTGAQNIQYF. The V and J genes are TRBV3-1 and TRBJ2-4; TCRdb indicates TRBD1, and absent DNA this call remains unverified. This CDR3 has 15 amino acids. Germline V gives CDR1 LGHDT, CDR2 YNNKEL (reference sequence).

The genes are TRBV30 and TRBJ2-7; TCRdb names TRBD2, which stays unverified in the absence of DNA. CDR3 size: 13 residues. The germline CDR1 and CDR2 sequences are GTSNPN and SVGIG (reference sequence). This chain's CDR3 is CAWSVAGRNEQYF. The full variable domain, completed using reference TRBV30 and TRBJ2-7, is SQTIHQWPATLVQPVGSPLSLECTVEGTSNPNLYWYRQAAGRGLQLLFYSVGIGQISSEVPQNLSASRPQDRQFILSSKKLLLSDSGFYLCAWSVAGRNEQYFGPGTRLTVT.

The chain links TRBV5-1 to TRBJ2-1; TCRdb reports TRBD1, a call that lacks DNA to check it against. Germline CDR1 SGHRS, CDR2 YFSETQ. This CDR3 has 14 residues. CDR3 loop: CASSLVSGYNEQFF.

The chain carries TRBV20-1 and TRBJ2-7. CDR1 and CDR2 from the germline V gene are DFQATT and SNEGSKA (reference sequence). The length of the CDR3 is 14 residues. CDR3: CSASDPPLNYEQYF.

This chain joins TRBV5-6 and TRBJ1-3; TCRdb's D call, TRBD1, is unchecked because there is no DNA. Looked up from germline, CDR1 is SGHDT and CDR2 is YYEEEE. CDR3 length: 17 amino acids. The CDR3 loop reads CASSYRDRANSGNTIYF.